The present TCR beta chain was sequenced within a study of blood T cell repertoires in COVID-19. Clones were sequenced by immunoSEQ multiplex PCR, and TCRdb holds only the in-frame ones, with some missing. The sample lists approximately 130,000 clones, around 79% occurring once. This clone was found once. The germline V gene encodes CDR1 SGHAT and CDR2 FQNNGV. There are 13 residues in the CDR3. Trimming left V 3 bases short and J 2 bases short, with 8 bases between. Material: peripheral blood. The chain combines TRBV11-2 with TRBJ2-7; D is perhaps TRBD1 (6 bases). The receptor comes from a man at least 80 years old with acute or convalescent COVID-19. The CDR3 here is CASSFDRTYEQYF. CDR3 coding DNA: TGTGCCAGCAGCTTCGACAGGACCTACGAGCAGTACTTC.